This paragraph covers one TCR beta chain sequence. The antigen is unknown. This entry comes from a study of cytomegalovirus exposure and HLA in healthy donors. Background on the study: As an earlier analysis found, around 170 million T cells yielded around 110 million unique TCR beta sequences. Study-level results: Through in vitro validation, three CMV-associated chains were shown to be specific for CMV antigens. The authors enumerated 150 to 200 TCR beta chains as linked to cytomegalovirus. CMV serostatus was the only recorded immune exposure for donors.

J gave up 1 base and V 0 bases, and 6 bases lay outside the gene matches. The CDR3 runs 16 residues. Looked up from germline, CDR1 is SGDLS and CDR2 is YYNGEE. PCR amplification relied on 60 Vbeta primers (plus 13 Jbeta primers). Method: immunoSEQ multiplex PCR; TCRdb's copy keeps in-frame clones and lacks some. The table records 150,000 to 200,000 clones, around 90% of them present only once. This chain links TRBV9 with TRBJ1-2; 7 bases line up with TRBD1. Input material: PBMCs. This clonotype was obtained from a boy aged 2-9 years in good health and CMV-seronegative. CDR3 bases: TGTGCCAGCAGCGTAGCCCGGGACAGTTATAACTATGGCTACACCTTC. Encoded protein: CASSVARDSYNYGYTF.